The 21 T cell receptor beta chains below were found in one sample sequenced in a study of blood T cell repertoires in COVID-19. Produced via immunoSEQ multiplex PCR; TCRdb's table is partial and in-frame only. The table lists approximately 97,000 clones, approximately 84% of them singletons. The sequenced sample was peripheral blood. Source of these receptors: a man aged 35 to 55 with active or convalescent COVID-19.

The V call is TRBV7-2, the J call TRBJ2-3, with D perhaps TRBD1 (6 bases). Germline loops: CDR1 SGHTA, CDR2 FQGNSA. The CDR3 length is 15 residues. V was shortened by 1 base and J by 6 bases, with 14 bases between the two germline ends. The CDR3 loop reads CASSLGRGIADTQYF. CDR3 bases: TGTGCCAGCAGCTTAGGCAGGGGAATCGCTGATACGCAGTATTTT.

This chain connects TRBV12-5 to TRBJ2-5, with 7 bases fitting TRBD1. The CDR3 runs 14 residues. The junction had 8 bases not matched to a gene; V was cut back by 5 bases and J by 5 bases. The germline CDR1 and CDR2 sequences are LGHNT and FRNRAP. This CDR3 reads CASGIRQGVETQYF. Here the CDR3 DNA reads TGTGCTAGTGGTATTCGACAGGGTGTGGAGACCCAGTACTTC.

This sequence joins TRBV7-2 and TRBJ2-1; 9 nucleotides match TRBD2. This CDR3 has 15 residues. V lost 2 bases and J lost 9; bases outside the gene matches: 8. Looked up from germline, CDR1 is SGHTA and CDR2 is FQGNSA. CDR3 amino acids: CASSLMSSGVGEQFF. The CDR3 coding sequence is TGTGCCAGCAGCTTAATGTCTAGCGGGGTAGGTGAGCAGTTCTTC.

CDR3 in amino acids: CAWKTGGRAFF. CDR3 sequence (DNA): TGTGCCTGGAAAACAGGGGGCAGAGCTTTCTTT. The chain uses TRBV30 and TRBJ1-1; 9 bases map to TRBD1. V shed 4 bases, J shed 10 bases, and the junction held 4 bases outside the gene matches. CDR1 GTSNPN and CDR2 SVGIG come from the germline V gene (reference sequence). CDR3 size: 11 residues.

The chain has TRBV19 and TRBJ2-4; D is ambiguous. CDR3 length: 16 residues. V shed 2 bases and J shed 0 bases, with 11 bases lying between them. CDR1 LNHDA and CDR2 SQIVND come from the germline V gene (reference sequence). CDR3 nucleotide sequence: TGTGCCAGTAGTATAACACAGAATATAGCCAAAAACATTCAGTACTTC. Translated: CASSITQNIAKNIQYF. The variable domain in full, with the rest retrieved from reference TRBV19 and TRBJ2-4, is DGGITQSPKYLFRKEGQNVTLSCEQNLNHDAMYWYRQDPGQGLRLIYYSQIVNDFQKGDIAEGYSVSREKKESFPLTVTSAQKNPTAFYLCASSITQNIAKNIQYFGAGTRLSVL.

The rearrangement links TRBV12-3 or TRBV12-4 to TRBJ2-7; D unresolved. The CDR3 spans 12 residues. V dropped 3 bases and J dropped 6 bases, with 9 bases sitting between them. The CDR3 region has the DNA TGTGCCAGCAGTTTCACAGACGGCGAGCAGTACTTC. Encoded protein: CASSFTDGEQYF.

The rearrangement uses TRBV7-2 and TRBJ2-5; 8 nucleotides match TRBD2. Trimming at V came to 1 base and at J to 3 bases, leaving 10 bases not matched to a gene. Germline V CDR1 and CDR2: SGHTA, FQGNSA. This CDR3 comprises 17 residues. The CDR3 DNA reads TGTGCCAGCAGCTTAGGGCTTCTAGCGGGCCTAGAAGAGACCCAGTACTTC. It codes for CASSLGLLAGLEETQYF.

This chain links TRBV3-1 (or the pseudogene TRBV3-2) with TRBJ1-2, with 7 bases that match TRBD1. Per germline, CDR1 LGHDT and CDR2 YNNKEL (reference sequence). This CDR3 contains 17 residues. Trimming at V came to 2 bases and at J to 2 bases, leaving 11 bases not matched to a gene. CDR3 in DNA: TGTGCCAGCAGCCAACGCGCCAGGAACAGGGGCAACTATGGCTACACCTTC. It yields the protein CASSQRARNRGNYGYTF.

This chain connects TRBV10-3 to TRBJ2-1; D might be TRBD1 (6 bases). The CDR3 length is 14 residues. Trimming cost V 6 bases and J 8 bases, with 17 bases left between them. CDR1 and CDR2 (germline): ENHRY, SYGVKD. CDR3 in DNA: TGTGCCATCAGCACAGGGAAGGTGCGAGATGAGCAGTTCTTC. This translates into CAISTGKVRDEQFF.

This rearrangement joins TRBV13 to TRBJ1-4; tentatively, D is TRBD1 (5 bases). Trimming removed 6 bases at V and 8 bases at J, with 16 bases between. The CDR3 totals 14 residues. Germline CDR1 PRHDT, CDR2 FYEKMQ (reference sequence). The CDR3: CASREAGGGEKLFF. In nucleotides, the CDR3 is TGTGCCAGCAGGGAGGCGGGGGGAGGCGAAAAACTGTTTTTT.

The chain couples TRBV6-5 to TRBJ1-6, with 7 bases matching TRBD1. The CDR3 covers 15 residues. Germline assignment: CDR1 MNHEY and CDR2 SVGAGI. The junction had 6 bases not matched to a gene; V was cut back by 0 bases and J by 10 bases. CDR3 bases: TGTGCCAGCAGTTACTCGGGACAGAGGTTCTCACCCCTCCACTTT. It codes for CASSYSGQRFSPLHF.

The CDR3 DNA sequence: TGTGCCAGCAGCGTAGGTCGGGATGAGCAGTACTTC. It is translated as CASSVGRDEQYF. This chain uses TRBV9 with TRBJ2-7; D may be TRBD2 (5 bases). Trimming stripped 0 bases from V and 7 bases from J, with 8 bases between. The CDR3 sequence is 12 residues long. CDR1 is SGDLS and CDR2 is YYNGEE in the germline V gene.

The genes are TRBV2 and TRBJ1-1; 9 bases line up with TRBD1. Germline V gives CDR1 SNHLY, CDR2 FYNNEI. Germline trimming cut 5 bases from V and 1 base from J; bases unmatched to any gene: 2. The CDR3 runs 14 residues. DNA of the CDR3: TGTGCCAGCAGTCCGACAGGGGGGAACACTGAAGCTTTCTTT. As protein: CASSPTGGNTEAFF.

The rearrangement joins TRBV2 to TRBJ2-5, with 9 bases matching TRBD1. The CDR3 is made up of 15 amino acids. Germline V lookup: CDR1 SNHLY, CDR2 FYNNEI. V lost 6 bases, J lost 2 bases, and 7 bases stayed unmatched. Written as DNA, the CDR3 is TGTGCCAGCAGCGGACAGGGGAGTTGGCAAGAGACCCAGTACTTC. Translated: CASSGQGSWQETQYF.

The chain is built from TRBV19 and TRBJ2-1; 8 positions match TRBD2. CDR1 and CDR2 from the germline V gene are LNHDA and SQIVND (reference sequence). The CDR3 has 15 residues. V was pared by 4 bases and J by 8 bases, with 10 bases of the junction left unmatched. CDR3 loop: CASSRRTGGADEQFF. The CDR3 DNA sequence: TGTGCCAGTAGTAGGAGGACCGGGGGGGCCGATGAGCAGTTCTTC.

The J gene is TRBJ1-5, the V gene TRBV2, with 8 bases that match TRBD1. Germline CDR1 reads SNHLY; CDR2 reads FYNNEI. The CDR3 covers 15 residues. The trim removed 6 bases at V and 2 bases at J, leaving 6 bases unmatched. Written as DNA, the CDR3 is TGTGCCAGCAGCGCAGGGGGCGAGGGCAATCAGCCCCAGCATTTT. This gives the protein CASSAGGEGNQPQHF.

This clone was seen a few times. The CDR3 sequence: CASSEQGVKGETQYF. The CDR3, as DNA: TGTGCCAGCAGTGAGCAGGGCGTCAAAGGGGAGACCCAGTACTTC. The J gene is TRBJ2-5, the V gene TRBV6-4; possible D gene TRBD1, 5 bases. V shed 3 bases and J shed 5 bases, with 16 bases lying between them. The CDR3 is 15 amino acids. Germline assignment: CDR1 MRHNA and CDR2 SNTAGT.

The chain is built from TRBV3-1 (or the pseudogene TRBV3-2) and TRBJ2-3; D ambiguous. Germline values: CDR1 LGHDT, CDR2 YNNKEL (reference sequence). Trimming stripped 6 bases from V and 2 bases from J, with 15 bases between. The CDR3 spans 15 residues. CDR3 DNA sequence: TGTGCCAGCAGTCCGTTGGGCCAGTACACAGATACGCAGTATTTT. The encoded protein is CASSPLGQYTDTQYF.

The J gene is TRBJ1-2, the V gene TRBV5-1; 7 bases are shared with TRBD1. The CDR3 has 14 residues. V trimming: 4 bases; J trimming: 8 bases; junction bases outside the gene matches: 11. Germline V gene sequence: CDR1 SGHRS, CDR2 YFSETQ. Here the CDR3 reads CASSAYGQADGYTF. In DNA, the CDR3 is TGCGCCAGCAGCGCCTACGGACAGGCAGACGGCTACACCTTC.

The gene calls are TRBV5-1 and TRBJ1-2, with D possibly matching TRBD1 (6 bases). V lost 0 bases to trimming and J lost 5 bases, with 14 bases between them. Germline CDR1 reads SGHRS; CDR2 reads YFSETQ. The CDR3 length is 15 residues. The CDR3 spells CASSLGADSKYGYTF. In DNA form, the CDR3 reads TGCGCCAGCAGCTTGGGAGCGGACAGCAAGTATGGCTACACCTTC.

The genes are TRBV5-1 and TRBJ2-3; D gene unclear. Germline CDR1 reads SGHRS; CDR2 reads YFSETQ. This CDR3 is built from 13 residues. Deletions cut 7 bases from V and 6 bases from J, with 15 bases between. The CDR3, as DNA: TGCGCCAGCTCCGTGAGTTTCGCGGATACGCAGTATTTT. Protein sequence: CASSVSFADTQYF.